These 24 T cell receptor beta chains originate from one sample sequenced in a study of spatial heterogeneity in lung cancer. TCRdb analysed the 5' RACE reads with MiXCR anew, one entry per CDR3 protein. The sample yields under 6,500 distinct CDR3 sequences, approximately 3.9% seen once. This sample's time point: sample taken at primary tumor resection. The source material was normal lung tissue next to the tumor, sampled at surgery. The receptors derive from a male donor with early-stage non-small cell lung cancer.

This clonotype ranks as medium-sized. The chain carries TRBV30 and TRBJ1-2, with D possibly TRBD1 on 6 matching bases. Trimming cost V 7 bases and J 0 bases, with 18 bases left between them. The length of the CDR3 is 15 residues. The germline gives CDR1 GTSNPN, CDR2 SVGIG (reference sequence). DNA for the CDR3: TGTGCCTTTAAACCTCCGGGACACACTAACTATGGCTACACCTTC. This gives the protein CAFKPPGHTNYGYTF.

Sample share makes this clonotype medium-sized. The chain uses TRBV27 and TRBJ2-1, with 8 bases lining up with TRBD2. Per germline, CDR1 MNHEY and CDR2 SMNVEV (reference sequence). The trim removed 6 bases at V and 6 bases at J, leaving 4 bases unmatched. The CDR3 runs 13 residues. The CDR3 region is CASRIGTSNEQFF. CDR3 DNA: TGTGCCAGCAGAATCGGGACTAGCAATGAGCAGTTCTTC.

This clonotype showed up many times. The chain employs TRBV20-1 and TRBJ2-3, with 8 bases identical to TRBD1. The ends lost 3 bases at V and 6 bases at J; junction bases unmatched: 11. This CDR3 region has 15 residues. Germline assignment: CDR1 DFQATT and CDR2 SNEGSKA (reference sequence). DNA for the CDR3: TGCAGTGCTAGGGCCGGGACAGGCTACGGGGATACGCAGTATTTT. The encoded protein is CSARAGTGYGDTQYF.

This clonotype has at least ten counts. The chain employs TRBV20-1 and TRBJ2-5; tentatively, D is TRBD2 (6 bases). The CDR3 loop spans 13 amino acids. The germline V gene has CDR1 DFQATT and CDR2 SNEGSKA (reference sequence). The V gene lost 2 bases and the J gene lost 5 bases, with 12 bases spanning the gap. This CDR3 reads CSARLPLAETQYF. Here the CDR3 DNA reads TGCAGTGCTAGACTACCGCTAGCGGAGACCCAGTACTTC.

This clonotype was seen ten or more times. This chain connects TRBV13 to TRBJ2-5; 13 bases line up with TRBD2. From germline, CDR1 is PRHDT and CDR2 FYEKMQ (reference sequence). This CDR3 contains 20 residues. The J segment lost 2 bases and the V segment lost 4 bases, leaving 16 bases of the junction unmatched. This CDR3 is CASSSTGTSGMMWPQETQYF. DNA for the CDR3: TGTGCCAGCAGCTCGACCGGGACTAGCGGGATGATGTGGCCTCAAGAGACCCAGTACTTC.

This clonotype was seen many times. The chain links TRBV29-1 to TRBJ2-3; 11 nucleotides align to TRBD2. V lost 7 bases, J lost 5 bases, and 11 bases stayed unmatched. The CDR3 extends over 15 amino acids. CDR1 and CDR2 (germline): SQVTM, ANQGSEA. DNA of the CDR3: TGCAGCGGGTTTAGCGGGAGGGCCGTAGGAGATACGCAGTATTTT. This sequence encodes CSGFSGRAVGDTQYF.

This clonotype has at least ten counts. This chain connects TRBV30 to TRBJ2-2, with 10 bases lining up with TRBD1. This CDR3 has 14 residues. V lost 3 bases, J lost 7 bases, and 5 bases stayed unmatched. CDR1 and CDR2 (germline): GTSNPN, SVGIG (reference sequence). The CDR3 coding sequence is TGTGCCTGGAGGCGGACAGGGGGTAACGGGGAGCTGTTTTTT. Residues: CAWRRTGGNGELFF.

This clonotype was picked up many times. The chain couples TRBV20-1 to TRBJ1-5, with 7 bases lining up with TRBD1. The trim removed 2 bases at V and 6 bases at J, leaving 4 bases unmatched. CDR3 length equals 13 residues. Germline assignment: CDR1 DFQATT and CDR2 SNEGSKA (reference sequence). CDR3 nucleotide sequence: TGCAGTGCTAGACAGGGGGGAAGTCAGCCCCAGCATTTT. Translating gives CSARQGGSQPQHF.

This clonotype was detected ten times or more. This chain joins TRBV24-1 and TRBJ2-2; 9 nucleotides match TRBD1. Trimming removed 4 bases from V and 5 bases from J; junction bases left unmatched: 16. The CDR3 consists of 19 residues. Germline-derived CDR1 and CDR2 are KGHDR and SFDVKD. CDR3 protein: CATSDHLEEQGARTGELFF. CDR3 bases: TGTGCCACCAGTGACCATTTGGAAGAACAGGGGGCCCGGACCGGGGAGCTGTTTTTT.

This clonotype was recorded many times. V and J are TRBV7-8 and TRBJ2-7, with D hard to call. The V end lost 5 bases, the J end lost 3 bases, and 8 bases lay between the germline ends. This CDR3 is built from 12 residues. The V gene's germline CDR1 is SGHVS and CDR2 FQNEAQ. The CDR3 sequence is CASSRLGYEQYF. The DNA of the CDR3 is TGTGCCAGCAGCCGGTTGGGCTACGAGCAGTACTTC.

This clonotype was seen many times. The chain links TRBV20-1 to TRBJ1-6, with D uncertain. Trimming left V 3 bases short and J 9 bases short, with 12 bases between. This CDR3 has 13 amino acids. Germline loops: CDR1 DFQATT, CDR2 SNEGSKA (reference sequence). As DNA, the CDR3 is TGCAGTGCTAGGAGTCACTCGGGTTCACCCCTCCACTTT. The encoded protein is CSARSHSGSPLHF.

This clonotype has at least ten counts. This chain joins TRBV7-9 and TRBJ1-1; TRBD1 matches at 9 bases. V shed 3 bases and J 1 base; nucleotides not matched to a gene: 3. The germline CDR1 and CDR2 sequences are SEHNR and FQNEAQ (reference sequence). The CDR3 is 15 amino acids. The DNA for the CDR3 is TGTGCCAGCAGCTTTGGGACAGGGTCGAACACTGAAGCTTTCTTT. This codes for CASSFGTGSNTEAFF.

This clonotype was seen repeatedly, ten times or more. The chain couples TRBV20-1 to TRBJ2-7; no reliable D call. Trimming removed 3 bases from V and 0 bases from J, with 12 bases in between. Germline CDR1 reads DFQATT; CDR2 reads SNEGSKA (reference sequence). The CDR3 runs 14 residues. CDR3: CSASAARSSYEQYF. DNA for the CDR3: TGCAGTGCTAGTGCGGCCAGGAGCTCCTACGAGCAGTACTTC.

This clonotype was detected a few times. The rearrangement links TRBV20-1 to TRBJ2-5; 10 bases fit TRBD1. CDR1 and CDR2 from the germline V gene are DFQATT and SNEGSKA (reference sequence). The ends lost 3 bases at V and 3 bases at J; junction bases unmatched: 7. The CDR3 has 15 residues. CDR3 nucleotide sequence: TGCAGTGCTAGCTCTACGGACAGGGGGGAAGAGACCCAGTACTTC. It specifies CSASSTDRGEETQYF.

This clonotype was seen repeatedly, ten times or more. The genes are TRBV12-5 and TRBJ2-1, with 11 bases lining up with TRBD1. With 4 bases clipped from V and 10 bases from J, the junction kept 9 bases outside the gene matches. Germline assignment: CDR1 LGHNT and CDR2 FRNRAP. The CDR3 totals 15 residues. The CDR3 nucleotides are TGTGCTAGTGGTTGGACAGGGGGCGCCAACAGGGAGCAGTTCTTC. Amino acids: CASGWTGGANREQFF.

This clonotype was seen repeatedly, ten times or more. The chain couples TRBV6-1 to TRBJ1-1; no clear D gene. Germline CDR1 reads MNHNS; CDR2 reads SASEGT. V dropped 8 bases and J dropped 1 base, with 11 bases sitting between them. The CDR3 length is 13 residues. CDR3 sequence reads: CASSDTGNTEAFF. CDR3 nucleotide sequence: TGTGCCAGCTCGGATACTGGGAACACTGAAGCTTTCTTT.

A remark on this clonotype: It may be a read error: a sequence one base away is much more abundant. The J gene is TRBJ2-2, the V gene TRBV5-1; TRBD1 agrees at 8 bases. The CDR3 is 17 amino acids. The V gene's germline CDR1 is SGHRS and CDR2 YFSETQ. V was pared by 4 bases and J by 0 bases, with 8 bases of the junction left unmatched. CDR3 sequence reads: CASSRGTGTTNTGELFF. In DNA, the CDR3 is TGCGCCAGCAGCCGAGGGACAGGAACAACGAACACCGGGGAGCTGTTTTTT.

This clonotype was detected many times. V and J are TRBV11-2 and TRBJ2-1; the D is unclear. The germline gives CDR1 SGHAT, CDR2 FQNNGV. Trimming shortened V by 5 bases and J by 12 bases, and 17 bases separated the two germline ends. The CDR3 covers 13 residues. The CDR3 DNA sequence: TGTGCCAGCAGCCAGACTCCGGGCCTAGGGCAGTTCTTC. It yields the protein CASSQTPGLGQFF.

At least ten counts were recorded for this clonotype. The chain employs TRBV6-6 and TRBJ2-3; TRBD2 matches 14 bases. The ends lost 6 bases at V and 11 bases at J; junction bases unmatched: 10. The length of the CDR3 is 15 residues. CDR1 and CDR2 (germline): MNHNY, SVGAGI (reference sequence). The DNA of the CDR3 is TGTGCCAGCAGGGCCGAATCGACTAGCGGGGGGGAGCAGTATTTT. Translation gives CASRAESTSGGEQYF.

This clonotype is classed as medium-sized. This chain links TRBV20-1 with TRBJ2-1; maybe TRBD2 (7 bases). The ends were cut back, 2 bases at V and 5 bases at J, with 13 bases in the middle. Germline CDR1 reads DFQATT; CDR2 reads SNEGSKA (reference sequence). The CDR3 totals 14 residues. The CDR3 DNA reads as TGCAGTGCTAGATGGGGGGGCCACAACAATGAGCAGTTCTTC. It codes for CSARWGGHNNEQFF.

This clonotype was recorded at least ten times. The V call is TRBV6-1, the J call TRBJ2-3; D not resolved. This CDR3 region has 14 residues. V lost 7 bases to trimming and J lost 0 bases, with 11 bases between them. CDR1 and CDR2 from the germline V gene are MNHNS and SASEGT. The CDR3 protein is CASTTTVSTDTQYF. The CDR3 coding sequence is TGTGCCAGCACCACGACGGTTAGCACAGATACGCAGTATTTT.

In this sample, this clonotype is medium-sized (0.01 to 0.1%). CDR3 DNA: TGTGCCAGCAGCTTATTAGGCAGGGGCCCCTACGAGCAGTACTTC. This gives the protein CASSLLGRGPYEQYF. V is TRBV7-2 and J is TRBJ2-7, with a possible D match to TRBD1 (6 bases). V was cut by 2 bases and J by 2 bases, with 13 bases left in between. Germline CDR1 reads SGHTA; CDR2 reads FQGNSA. The CDR3 loop spans 15 amino acids. Combining the CDR3 with reference TRBV7-2 and TRBJ2-7 gives the whole variable domain GAGVSQSPSNKVTEKGKDVELRCDPISGHTALYWYRQSLGQGLEFLIYFQGNSAPDKSGLPSDRFSAERTGGSVSTLTIQRTQQEDSAVYLCASSLLGRGPYEQYFGPGTRLTVT.

This clonotype was detected ten times or more. This rearrangement joins TRBV7-2 to TRBJ2-7; 8 positions match TRBD1. This CDR3 region has 15 residues. The V segment lost 1 base and the J segment 4 bases; nucleotides outside the gene matches: 6. The germline gives CDR1 SGHTA, CDR2 FQGNSA. CDR3 amino acids: CASSLGQGQVYEQYF. In DNA form, the CDR3 reads TGTGCCAGCAGCTTAGGACAGGGGCAAGTATACGAGCAGTACTTC. Looking up the rest from reference TRBV7-2 and TRBJ2-7 gives the full variable domain: GAGVSQSPSNKVTEKGKDVELRCDPISGHTALYWYRQSLGQGLEFLIYFQGNSAPDKSGLPSDRFSAERTGGSVSTLTIQRTQQEDSAVYLCASSLGQGQVYEQYFGPGTRLTVT.

By frequency in the sample, this clonotype is medium-sized (0.01 to 0.1%). The chain recombines TRBV5-1 with TRBJ1-1, with D perhaps TRBD1 (5 bases). CDR1 and CDR2 from the germline V gene are SGHRS and YFSETQ. The CDR3 is 13 amino acids. The V gene lost 4 bases and the J gene lost 3 bases, with 10 bases spanning the gap. The CDR3 DNA reads as TGCGCCAGCAGCCCCGACAGATACACTGAAGCTTTCTTT. It is translated as CASSPDRYTEAFF.